The source of this T cell receptor beta chain is a study of shared clonotypes between healthy human individuals. V lost 4 bases and J lost 0; bases outside the gene matches: 3. The CDR3 extends over 15 amino acids. Germline-derived CDR1 and CDR2 are SGHRS and YFSETQ. Every subset's genomic DNA went evenly onto several immunoSEQ plates. Generated by immunoSEQ multiplex PCR, the TCRdb table keeps only in-frame clones and is missing some. The sample includes 2 million to 3 million clones, approximately 92% of them seen just once. This chain links TRBV5-1 with TRBJ2-2; 7 bases map to TRBD2. This receptor was taken from a man aged 18 to 29 in good health. Material: naive CD4+ T cells sorted from blood. The subset is: CD45RA+ positively selected. DNA for the CDR3: TGCGCCAGCAGCCGGGGGGAACCGAACACCGGGGAGCTGTTTTTT. It is translated as CASSRGEPNTGELFF.